This T cell receptor beta chain was recorded in a study of chemoradiotherapy in HPV16-positive cancers (dated by TCRdb to between 2022 and 2023). As for the study more broadly: Candidate HPV-specific T-cell clones and common TCR motifs were defined by functional T-cell assays performed on cells from two HPV16-positive patients. The study asked whether T-cell immunity to the HPV oncoproteins E6 and E7 changes during chemoradiotherapy and whether this immunity affects survival. The candidate HPV-specific TCRs and motifs were subsequently tracked in TCR repertoires obtained from 90 or so patients with HPV-related cancers.

Looking up the germline V gene yields CDR1 MNHEY and CDR2 SVGAGI. From cysteine to phenylalanine, the CDR3 is 14 amino acids long. Kept here is only the CDR3 DNA, which spans 42 bases and is read in frame from base 1. V is trimmed back by 2 bases and J by 5 bases, and the junction contains 5 bases that no gene match accounts for. Repertoires were sampled repeatedly over the course of chemoradiotherapy so that clonal expansion in the tumor microenvironment could be followed. The library was produced with the immunoSEQ multiplex PCR assay. TCRdb mirrors the immuneACCESS table, restricted to in-frame sequences. Some clones are absent from its copies; in checked studies, under half trace to an unresolved V gene, and the reason for the others is unknown. Present in this sample are 29,000 or so clones, 93% of which were seen just once. The ten most abundant clones make up roughly 18% of the sample. Beyond this particular receptor, the publication reports: Expansion of candidate HPV-specific clones and E7-related TCR motifs was observed in the tumor microenvironment during treatment, whereas no such expansion was observed for non-HPV-specific T cells. Improved recurrence-free survival in HPV16-positive patients was associated with expansion of HPV-responsive T cells during chemoradiotherapy. The survival association was reported for HPV16-positive patients, and the functional definition of HPV-specific T cells was derived from only a couple of HPV16-positive patients.

On this clone itself: Its cognate antigen has yet to be identified. Base-call qualities are not available, and no considerably larger clone is one nucleotide away.

This clonotype was sampled from a human donor with HPV-associated anogenital cancer. The chain is assembled from TRBV6-5 and TRBJ1-1; the junction holds 7 bases that match TRBD1. This sample comprised blood, obtained from a patient who underwent chemoradiotherapy. CDR3 protein: CASSYTGQITEAFF. The nucleotide sequence reads TGTGCCAGCAGTTACACGGGACAGATTACTGAAGCTTTCTTT.